Each of the 28 T cell receptor beta chains below was sequenced from the same sample in a study of cytomegalovirus exposure and HLA in healthy donors. Assay used: immunoSEQ multiplex PCR; TCRdb lists only in-frame clones, some missing. The data hold under 250,000 clones, with around 78% observed a single time. Source material: PBMCs. The source is a woman under 30 in good health and CMV-seronegative.

The chain carries TRBV6-6 and TRBJ1-5; 8 bases agree with TRBD1. J was trimmed by 0 bases and V by 6 bases; bases with no gene match: 4. The CDR3 totals 15 residues. Germline V gene data show CDR1 as MNHNY and CDR2 as SVGAGI (reference sequence). The CDR3 region has the DNA TGTGCCAGCAGCGACAGGGGTTTTAGCAATCAGCCCCAGCATTTT. Its protein is CASSDRGFSNQPQHF.

The chain carries TRBV5-1 and TRBJ2-1; the match to TRBD2 covers 9 bases. This CDR3 is built from 15 residues. J gave up 4 bases and V 0 bases, and 2 bases lay outside the gene matches. The germline gives CDR1 SGHRS, CDR2 YFSETQ. The CDR3 loop is CASSLASGVYNEQFF. CDR3 nucleotide sequence: TGCGCCAGCAGCTTGGCTAGCGGGGTATACAATGAGCAGTTCTTC.

The chain couples TRBV4-1 to TRBJ2-3; 8 nucleotides match TRBD2. V was clipped by 1 base and J by 2 bases; unmatched bases: 8. The V gene's germline CDR1 is MGHRA and CDR2 YSYEKL. The CDR3 covers 17 residues. The CDR3 DNA reads TGCGCCAGCAGCCAAGTGCCAGCGGGGGACCTCACAGATACGCAGTATTTT. Translation: CASSQVPAGDLTDTQYF.

The chain is built from TRBV30 and TRBJ2-7; 12 positions match TRBD2. With 0 bases clipped from V and 0 bases from J, the junction kept 3 bases outside the gene matches. The CDR3 extends over 16 amino acids. Germline lookup yields CDR1 GTSNPN and CDR2 SVGIG (reference sequence). The CDR3 is CAWSVLAGGYSYEQYF. CDR3 sequence (DNA): TGTGCCTGGAGTGTACTAGCGGGGGGCTACTCCTACGAGCAGTACTTC.

The rearrangement uses TRBV5-1 and TRBJ2-7; maybe TRBD1 (5 bases). The V gene lost 1 base and the J gene lost 2 bases, with 7 bases spanning the gap. The CDR3 loop spans 13 amino acids. Germline V gives CDR1 SGHRS, CDR2 YFSETQ. The CDR3 is CASSLTRAYEQYF. The CDR3 bases are TGCGCCAGCAGCTTGACCAGGGCCTACGAGCAGTACTTC.

This chain links TRBV7-3 with TRBJ2-3; no clear D. The CDR3 runs 14 residues. Trimming took 3 bases from V and 0 from J, leaving 7 bases between them. The V gene's germline CDR1 is SGHTA and CDR2 FQGTGA. CDR3 sequence (DNA): TGTGCCAGCAGCTTGGGCAGAAGCACAGATACGCAGTATTTT. This sequence encodes CASSLGRSTDTQYF.

This clone was observed a single time. This sequence joins TRBV27 and TRBJ2-5; D ambiguous. The CDR3 contains 14 residues. Trimming stripped 4 bases from V and 2 bases from J, with 11 bases between. The germline V gene has CDR1 MNHEY and CDR2 SMNVEV (reference sequence). CDR3 nucleotide sequence: TGTGCCAGCAGTTCTTGGGCCGAGCAAGAGACCCAGTACTTC. Its protein is CASSSWAEQETQYF.

In this sample, this clone turned up once. The genes are TRBV5-4 and TRBJ2-6; weak D call: TRBD2 (5 bases). The CDR3 runs to 15 residues. The ends were cut back, 1 base at V and 1 base at J, with 6 bases in the middle. From germline, CDR1 is SGHNT and CDR2 YYREEE (reference sequence). CDR3 nucleotide sequence: TGTGCCAGCAGCTTGTCGGGGTCTGGGGCCAACGTCCTGACTTTC. Translation gives CASSLSGSGANVLTF. Looking up the rest from reference TRBV5-4 and TRBJ2-6 gives the full variable domain: ETGVTQSPTHLIKTRGQQVTLRCSSQSGHNTVSWYQQALGQGPQFIFQYYREEENGRGNFPPRFSGLQFPNYSSELNVNALELDDSALYLCASSLSGSGANVLTFGAGSRLTVL.

The chain links TRBV14 to TRBJ2-1; 9 bases fit TRBD1. Per germline, CDR1 SGHDN and CDR2 FVKESK. The J segment lost 5 bases and the V segment lost 5 bases, leaving 13 bases of the junction unmatched. The CDR3 extends over 17 amino acids. The CDR3 bases are TGTGCCAGCAGCAAACTCCCGGGACAGGGATTTAACAATGAGCAGTTCTTC. It encodes CASSKLPGQGFNNEQFF.

The rearrangement links TRBV5-1 to TRBJ1-3, with 7 bases aligning to TRBD1. After removal of 4 bases from V and 0 bases from J, the junction contained 4 bases not matched to a gene. Germline V lookup: CDR1 SGHRS, CDR2 YFSETQ. This CDR3 region has 15 residues. The CDR3 DNA reads TGCGCCAGCAGCATCGACAGGGTCTCTGGAAACACCATATATTTT. This sequence encodes CASSIDRVSGNTIYF.

The chain combines TRBV18 with TRBJ2-1; D is possibly TRBD2 (5 bases). Germline loops: CDR1 KGHSH, CDR2 LQKENI. The V gene lost 1 base and the J gene lost 8 bases, with 18 bases spanning the gap. This CDR3 has 16 amino acids. CDR3 in DNA: TGTGCCAGCTCACCACGGACTGATGCTTTGGGTGATGAGCAGTTCTTC. Its protein is CASSPRTDALGDEQFF.

This chain joins TRBV2 and TRBJ2-5, with D possibly matching TRBD1 (6 bases). This CDR3 is built from 13 residues. The V gene lost 7 bases and the J gene lost 5 bases, with 14 bases spanning the gap. CDR1 is SNHLY, CDR2 FYNNEI, per germline. The CDR3 nucleotides read TGTGCCAGCATCCAGGGGCCGTGGGAGACCCAGTACTTC. Its translation: CASIQGPWETQYF. Full variable domain (rest looked up from reference TRBV2 and TRBJ2-5): EPEVTQTPSHQVTQMGQEVILRCVPISNHLYFYWYRQILGQKVEFLVSFYNNEISEKSEIFDDQFSVERPDGSNFTLKIRSTKLEDSAMYFCASIQGPWETQYFGPGTRLLVL.

The V gene is TRBV20-1, the J gene TRBJ2-3; no definite D call. Germline CDR1 DFQATT, CDR2 SNEGSKA (reference sequence). This CDR3 has 10 amino acids. V was cut by 0 bases and J by 9 bases, with 4 bases left in between. CDR3 in amino acids: CSAREGTQYF. The DNA for the CDR3 is TGCAGTGCTAGAGAAGGAACGCAGTATTTT.

In the case of this clone: This sample includes further DNA sequences coding for the same CDR3. The V gene is TRBV4-1, the J gene TRBJ2-7; the D gene is possibly TRBD1 (6 bases). Germline V gene lookup returns CDR1 MGHRA and CDR2 YSYEKL. The V end was cut by 3 bases, the J end by 2 bases, with 11 bases between. There are 14 residues in the CDR3. CDR3 amino acids: CASSQVGQTYEQYF. CDR3 nucleotides: TGCGCCAGCAGCCAGGTAGGACAGACCTACGAGCAGTACTTC.

The table lists this clone with many counts. This chain joins TRBV6-5 and TRBJ1-5, with a possible D match to TRBD1 (5 bases). This CDR3 contains 14 residues. Germline assignment: CDR1 MNHEY and CDR2 SVGAGI. Trimming cost V 9 bases and J 4 bases, with 16 bases left between them. The DNA of the CDR3 is TGTGCCAGTTCAGGTCAGGGTTTTAATCAGCCCCAGCATTTT. Its translation: CASSGQGFNQPQHF.

The chain carries TRBV4-1 and TRBJ2-7, with D possibly matching TRBD2 (6 bases). Between the trimmed V and J ends, which lost 0 bases and 3 bases, there was a span of 9 bases. CDR1 MGHRA and CDR2 YSYEKL come from the germline V gene. This CDR3 is built from 14 residues. The CDR3 nucleotides are TGCGCCAGCAGCCAAGACCGGGAGTTCTACGAGCAGTACTTC. It encodes CASSQDREFYEQYF.

The DNA of the CDR3 is TGTGCCTGGAGTGAGGTGGATAATTCACCCCTCCACTTT. Protein sequence: CAWSEVDNSPLHF. The chain links TRBV30 to TRBJ1-6; no clear D gene. The CDR3 runs to 13 residues. Trimming removed 1 base at V and 5 bases at J, with 6 bases between. The germline V gene has CDR1 GTSNPN and CDR2 SVGIG (reference sequence).

The chain is built from TRBV5-1 and TRBJ1-6; D remains ambiguous. The V gene's germline CDR1 is SGHRS and CDR2 YFSETQ. The CDR3 runs to 13 residues. Trimming left V 1 base short and J 7 bases short, with 6 bases between. The CDR3: CASSLLDNSPLHF. The CDR3 DNA reads TGCGCCAGCAGCTTGTTGGACAATTCACCCCTCCACTTT.

J is TRBJ2-6 and V is TRBV2, with D possibly called TRBD1 or TRBD2 (5 bases each). The ends were cut back, 8 bases at V and 0 bases at J, with 11 bases in the middle. Germline-derived CDR1 and CDR2 are SNHLY and FYNNEI. The CDR3 is 15 amino acids. The CDR3 coding sequence is TGTGCCAGCCTCGGGACCCGCTCTGGGGCCAACGTCCTGACTTTC. Translating gives CASLGTRSGANVLTF.

The chain uses TRBV10-3 and TRBJ2-7; D remains ambiguous. CDR3 length equals 13 residues. V lost 4 bases, J lost 2 bases, and 9 bases lay in between. Germline CDR1 and CDR2: ENHRY and SYGVKD. CDR3 coding DNA: TGTGCCATCAGTGGTGGTAGTGCCTACGAGCAGTACTTC. This codes for CAISGGSAYEQYF.

The chain links TRBV2 to TRBJ1-1, with a tentative D call TRBD1 (5 bases). Germline CDR1 is SNHLY and CDR2 is FYNNEI. The V gene lost 5 bases and the J gene lost 4 bases, with 26 bases spanning the gap. The CDR3 contains 18 residues. The CDR3 bases are TGTGCCAGCAGTCACACAGGATGGAAACACGTATGGGTCACTGAAGCTTTCTTT. This sequence encodes CASSHTGWKHVWVTEAFF.

The J gene is TRBJ1-1, the V gene TRBV11-2, with D possibly TRBD1 on 5 matching bases. This CDR3 has 15 residues. V was pared by 1 base and J by 2 bases, with 11 bases between. Germline values: CDR1 SGHAT, CDR2 FQNNGV. In DNA form, the CDR3 reads TGTGCCAGCAGCTTAGGAGGGAGGGGAAACACTGAAGCTTTCTTT. Protein product: CASSLGGRGNTEAFF.

This clone has a single count. This chain links TRBV7-9 with TRBJ2-6, with TRBD1 matching 8 bases. The CDR3 spans 17 residues. The trim removed 3 bases at V and 4 bases at J, leaving 8 bases unmatched. From germline, CDR1 is SEHNR and CDR2 FQNEAQ (reference sequence). The CDR3 DNA reads TGTGCCAGCAGCTTTTTGACAGGGGCGGAAGGGGCCAACGTCCTGACTTTC. As protein: CASSFLTGAEGANVLTF.

On this clone: Distinct nucleotide sequences in the sample also encode this CDR3. The J gene is TRBJ1-2, the V gene TRBV2; the match to TRBD1 covers 10 bases. The CDR3 has 12 amino acids. V shed 7 bases, J shed 6 bases, and the junction held 2 bases outside the gene matches. CDR1 is SNHLY and CDR2 is FYNNEI in the germline V gene. The CDR3 DNA reads TGTGCCAGCACCGGGACAGGGGATGGCTACACCTTC. This sequence encodes CASTGTGDGYTF.

This clone came up a few times. The chain has TRBV4-1 and TRBJ1-5; D uncertain. The germline V and J ends were trimmed by 1 base and 4 bases, with 8 bases remaining between them. This CDR3 region has 14 residues. Germline V gene data show CDR1 as MGHRA and CDR2 as YSYEKL. The CDR3 protein is CASSQGSVNQPQHF. The CDR3 nucleotides read TGCGCCAGCAGCCAAGGGTCAGTTAATCAGCCCCAGCATTTT.

The chain has TRBV30 and TRBJ2-1; D remains ambiguous. V was pared by 0 bases and J by 4 bases, with 7 bases between. The germline V gene has CDR1 GTSNPN and CDR2 SVGIG (reference sequence). The CDR3 runs to 13 residues. The CDR3 sequence is CAWSVGRYNEQFF. As DNA, the CDR3 is TGTGCCTGGAGTGTAGGCAGGTACAATGAGCAGTTCTTC.

J is TRBJ2-4 and V is TRBV6-6, with a possible D match to TRBD1 (5 bases). This CDR3 is built from 15 residues. Trimming removed 7 bases at V and 1 base at J, with 14 bases between. Germline V lookup: CDR1 MNHNY, CDR2 SVGAGI (reference sequence). The CDR3 is CASNKQGLAKNIQYF. In nucleotides, the CDR3 is TGTGCCAGCAATAAGCAGGGCCTCGCCAAAAACATTCAGTACTTC.

The J gene is TRBJ1-2, the V gene TRBV5-1; TRBD1 matches 9 bases. CDR1 and CDR2 from the germline V gene are SGHRS and YFSETQ. Germline trimming cut 0 bases from V and 5 bases from J; bases unmatched to any gene: 2. There are 14 residues in the CDR3. CDR3: CASSLGTGAYGYTF. Here the CDR3 DNA reads TGCGCCAGCAGCTTGGGGACAGGGGCGTATGGCTACACCTTC.